The rows below give T cell receptor beta chains drawn from one sample of a study of response to subunit inactivated influenza vaccine. TCRdb fed the RT-PCR reads into MiXCR, producing one record per CDR3 protein. The sample shows roughly 160,000 distinct CDR3 sequences, around 9.9% of them seen only once. The sample in question was non-naive T cells sorted from PBMCs, obtained roughly 46 days after vaccination. Receptors were obtained from a man aged 50-59 years who received an inactivated influenza vaccine. The CDR3 runs from the conserved cysteine through the conserved F or W. Fields, in order: V gene, D gene, J gene, clone size, CDR3 protein, CDR3 DNA. A D gene is named only where the DNA matches it firmly. A clone size is listed for some rows: how often the clone was seen (once, few, many), or a class if it is expanded.

V gene: TRBV7-2
D gene: -
J gene: TRBJ1-1
clone size: few
CDR3 protein: CASSISRQNTEAFF
CDR3 DNA: TGTGCCAGCAGCATTTCCCGACAGAACACTGAAGCTTTCTTT

V gene: TRBV14
D gene: -
J gene: TRBJ2-7
clone size: -
CDR3 protein: CASSSNRDGAYEQYF
CDR3 DNA: TGTGCCAGCAGCTCGAACCGGGACGGAGCCTACGAGCAGTACTTC

V gene: TRBV9
D gene: -
J gene: TRBJ2-3
clone size: -
CDR3 protein: CASSVSAGDTQYF
CDR3 DNA: TGTGCCAGCAGCGTATCCGCGGGAGATACGCAGTATTTT

V gene: TRBV7-9
D gene: -
J gene: TRBJ1-4
clone size: -
CDR3 protein: CASGRDTQNEKLFF
CDR3 DNA: TGTGCCAGCGGCCGGGACACACAAAATGAAAAACTGTTTTTT

V gene: TRBV11-2
D gene: -
J gene: TRBJ2-7
clone size: -
CDR3 protein: CASSLGGRNEQYF
CDR3 DNA: TGTGCCAGCAGCTTAGGGGGGCGGAACGAGCAGTACTTC

V gene: TRBV3-1
D gene: -
J gene: TRBJ2-7
clone size: -
CDR3 protein: CTSSQGPWDEQYF
CDR3 DNA: TGTACCAGCAGCCAAGGCCCCTGGGACGAGCAGTACTTC

V gene: TRBV4-2
D gene: TRBD2
J gene: TRBJ2-3
clone size: -
CDR3 protein: CASSQESSGRARTDTQYF
CDR3 DNA: TGTGCCAGCAGCCAAGAATCCAGCGGGAGGGCCCGAACAGATACGCAGTATTTT

V gene: TRBV7-9
D gene: TRBD2
J gene: TRBJ2-1
clone size: -
CDR3 protein: CASSPRLAGGPYNEQFF
CDR3 DNA: TGTGCCAGCAGCCCCCGACTAGCGGGAGGGCCCTACAATGAGCAGTTCTTC

V gene: TRBV20-1
D gene: -
J gene: TRBJ1-2
clone size: few
CDR3 protein: CSASRGGNYGYTF
CDR3 DNA: TGCAGTGCTAGTCGGGGTGGTAACTATGGCTACACCTTC

V gene: TRBV28
D gene: -
J gene: TRBJ2-5
clone size: few
CDR3 protein: CASLPPGGLGETQYF
CDR3 DNA: TGTGCCAGCTTACCCCCCGGGGGGCTCGGAGAGACCCAGTACTTC

V gene: TRBV29-1
D gene: -
J gene: TRBJ1-4
clone size: -
CDR3 protein: CSVSLSQRASELFF
CDR3 DNA: TGCAGCGTATCTCTATCCCAAAGGGCTTCTGAACTGTTTTTT

V gene: TRBV25-1
D gene: TRBD2
J gene: TRBJ2-3
clone size: few
CDR3 protein: CATRLAGNTDTQYF
CDR3 DNA: TGTGCCACTCGACTAGCGGGAAACACAGATACGCAGTATTTT

V gene: TRBV18
D gene: -
J gene: TRBJ2-7
clone size: -
CDR3 protein: CASSPPGSGGFYEQYF
CDR3 DNA: TGTGCCAGCTCACCACCTGGGTCGGGTGGCTTCTACGAGCAGTACTTC

V gene: TRBV18
D gene: -
J gene: TRBJ1-1
clone size: few
CDR3 protein: CASSPRPGRETEAFF
CDR3 DNA: TGTGCCAGCTCACCCCGCCCTGGGCGGGAAACTGAAGCTTTCTTT

V gene: TRBV12-3/TRBV12-4
D gene: TRBD2
J gene: TRBJ2-3
clone size: few
CDR3 protein: CASRLGLAGVVPQYF
CDR3 DNA: TGTGCCAGCAGACTGGGACTAGCGGGAGTGGTTCCGCAGTATTTT